Listed below are T cell receptor beta chains from one sample, sequenced in a study of CD8 T cells in ankylosing spondylitis. TCRdb passed the 5' RACE reads through MiXCR, listing each CDR3 protein once. Counted here are roughly 250,000 distinct CDR3 sequences, under 12% occurring once; the ten biggest clones make up approximately 2.5%. Sequenced sample: blood, either unsorted or a sorted T cell fraction (not recorded which). Receptors originate from a male donor with ankylosing spondylitis or in good health (not recorded which). CDR3s include the opening cysteine and the closing phenylalanine or tryptophan. D genes are given only for firm matches. Clone size is not always given. Where it is, it says once, few, many or a class for expanded clones.

many,.,TRBJ2-5,TRBV10-3,TGTGCCATCAGTGAGTCGATAGGGGGAGAAGAGACCCAGTACTTC,CAISESIGGEETQYF
.,TRBD1,TRBJ1-1,TRBV29-1,TGCAGCGCTGCTGACAGGGCCACTGAAGCTTTCTTT,CSAADRATEAFF
many,.,TRBJ1-1,TRBV5-1,TGCGCCAGCCACCTTACGGAGGGGACTGAAGCTTTCTTT,CASHLTEGTEAFF
few,TRBD1,TRBJ2-7,TRBV7-9,TGTGCCAGCAGCTTGACAGGGGGCCCCAACTACGAGCAGTACTTC,CASSLTGGPNYEQYF
many,.,TRBJ1-1,TRBV6-5,TGTGCCAGCAGTTCACCCCGAGGCACAGTCAACACTGAAGCTTTCTTT,CASSSPRGTVNTEAFF
many,TRBD1,TRBJ1-1,TRBV9,TGTGCCAGCAGCGTACAGGGGGCGCGAGCTTTCTTT,CASSVQGARAFF
many,TRBD2,TRBJ2-3,TRBV4-2,TGTGCCAGCAGCCACATTACTAGCGGGGGGGGCACAGATACGCAGTATTTT,CASSHITSGGGTDTQYF
many,.,TRBJ2-7,TRBV20-1,TGCAGTGCAGCGGCTTCCTACGAGCAGTACTTC,CSAAASYEQYF
few,.,TRBJ2-5,TRBV10-2,TGCGCCAGCAGTGTGGTGGGGGGCAGTGGGCAGACCCAGTACTTC,CASSVVGGSGQTQYF
many,.,TRBJ1-5,TRBV30,TGTGCCTGGAGTGTACATGGGAATCAGCCCCAGCATTTT,CAWSVHGNQPQHF
.,TRBD2,TRBJ2-1,TRBV7-9,TGTGCCAGCAGCAAAGGGACTAGCGGGAGGGATGAGCGGTTCTTC,CASSKGTSGRDERFF
.,TRBD1,TRBJ1-2,TRBV5-6,TGTGCCAGCAGCTTCGAGGGGGCGTGGATTGGCTACACCTTC,CASSFEGAWIGYTF
once,TRBD2,TRBJ2-7,TRBV11-3,TGTGCCAGCAGTCAAGGAGTAGCGGGACACTACGAGCAGTACTTC,CASSQGVAGHYEQYF
many,TRBD2,TRBJ2-5,TRBV24-1,TGTGCCACCAGTGCGGGGGGGCAAGAGACCCAGTACTTC,CATSAGGQETQYF
few,.,TRBJ1-1,TRBV7-2,TGTGCCAGCAGCTTTGGAGGGGGGGGGATTAGCACTGAAGCTTTCTTT,CASSFGGGGISTEAFF
many,TRBD1,TRBJ2-3,TRBV7-6,TGTGCCAGCAGCTTAGCGACAGGGGTCACAGATACGCAGTATTTT,CASSLATGVTDTQYF
.,.,TRBJ2-1,TRBV14,TGTGCCAGCAGCCAGAGGCCTATAGTAAGGGGCGACAATGAGCAGTTCTTC,CASSQRPIVRGDNEQFF
many,.,TRBJ2-2,TRBV5-1,TGCGCCAGCAGCTTGGAGACGAACACCGGGGAGCTGTTTTTT,CASSLETNTGELFF
many,.,TRBJ2-2,TRBV30,TGTGCCTTGTCAGGGTTTGGCACCGGGGAGCTGTTTTTT,CALSGFGTGELFF
many,TRBD1,TRBJ1-1,TRBV24-1,TGTGCCCCCTGGGACAGCCACGGGACTGAAGCTTTCTTT,CAPWDSHGTEAFF
many,.,TRBJ2-3,TRBV28,TGTGCCAGCGGGAGGCCAAGCACAGATACGCAGTATTTT,CASGRPSTDTQYF
many,.,TRBJ2-5,TRBV5-1,TGCGCCAGCAGCTCCGGGGGCCCCGAGGAGACCCAGTACTTC,CASSSGGPEETQYF
.,.,TRBJ2-1,TRBV11-3,TGTGTCAGCAGCTCCGTCGGTGGGTACAATGAGCAGTTCTTC,CVSSSVGGYNEQFF
many,TRBD1,TRBJ2-7,TRBV20-1,TGCAGTGCTAGAGGGGGACAGGGGGCCTACGAGCAGTACTTC,CSARGGQGAYEQYF
many,TRBD2,TRBJ2-1,TRBV4-1,TGCGCCAGCAGCGCCTCCGGGACTAGCCTCTTCTTC,CASSASGTSLFF
many,TRBD2,TRBJ2-3,TRBV5-1,TGCGCCAGCGGTTTTGGTAGCGGGAGAGCAGATACGCAGTATTTT,CASGFGSGRADTQYF
few,TRBD2,TRBJ2-5,TRBV9,TGTGCCAGCAGCGACGGGACTAGCGGGATTGTAGGAGAGACCCAGTACTTC,CASSDGTSGIVGETQYF
many,.,TRBJ2-3,TRBV6-5,TGTGCCAGCAGTTACTCGAACCAACCCACAGATACGCAGTATTTT,CASSYSNQPTDTQYF
many,TRBD2,TRBJ2-2,TRBV20-1,TGCAGTGCTAGACTAGCGGGAGGGCCCGGGGAGCTGTTTTTT,CSARLAGGPGELFF
.,.,TRBJ2-7,TRBV29-1,TGCAGCGTTGAGGGGACCGAAGCCTACGAGCAGTACTTC,CSVEGTEAYEQYF
many,.,TRBJ1-1,TRBV6-5,TGTGCCAGCAGGTTTCAGGGTGAAGCTTTCTTT,CASRFQGEAFF
.,.,TRBJ2-2,TRBV20-1,TGCAGTGCTAGAAGAGGAGGGGTCAAGAACACCGGGGAGCTGTTTTTT,CSARRGGVKNTGELFF
many,TRBD1,TRBJ2-2,TRBV10-3,TGTGCCATCGCGGCAGGGGGCGCGAACACCGGGGAGCTGTTTTTT,CAIAAGGANTGELFF
many,TRBD1,TRBJ2-4,TRBV6-1,TGTGCCAGCAGTCGGGACAGGGGAAGTGACATTCAGTACTTC,CASSRDRGSDIQYF
many,.,TRBJ2-1,TRBV6-5,TGTGCCAGCAGTTATAGCGGCGGAGGTGATGAGCAGTTCTTC,CASSYSGGGDEQFF
many,.,TRBJ2-1,TRBV20-1,TGCAGTGCTACTCAACCAGGATCCTACAATGAGCAGTTCTTC,CSATQPGSYNEQFF
many,TRBD1,TRBJ1-6,TRBV6-2/TRBV6-3,TGTGCCACCTCGCTCGAGGGGGCAGGGGATTCACCCCTCCACTTT,CATSLEGAGDSPLHF